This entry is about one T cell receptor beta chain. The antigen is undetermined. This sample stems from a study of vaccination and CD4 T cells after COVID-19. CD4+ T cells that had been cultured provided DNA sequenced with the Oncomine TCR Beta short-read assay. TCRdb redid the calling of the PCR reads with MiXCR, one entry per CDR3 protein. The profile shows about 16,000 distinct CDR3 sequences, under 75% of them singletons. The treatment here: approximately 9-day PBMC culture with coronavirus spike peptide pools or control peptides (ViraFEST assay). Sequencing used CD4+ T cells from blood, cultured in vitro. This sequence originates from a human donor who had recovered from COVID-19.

CDR3 DNA sequence: TGTGCCACCAGCAGAAAATTAAGGGGATATAGCAATCAGCCCCAGCATTTT. It translates to CATSRKLRGYSNQPQHF. V and J are TRBV15 and TRBJ1-5, with D possibly matching TRBD1 (5 bases). The CDR3 has 17 residues. CDR1 and CDR2 (germline): LNHNV, YYDKDF (reference sequence). V gave up 2 bases and J gave up 0 bases, with 14 bases separating them.